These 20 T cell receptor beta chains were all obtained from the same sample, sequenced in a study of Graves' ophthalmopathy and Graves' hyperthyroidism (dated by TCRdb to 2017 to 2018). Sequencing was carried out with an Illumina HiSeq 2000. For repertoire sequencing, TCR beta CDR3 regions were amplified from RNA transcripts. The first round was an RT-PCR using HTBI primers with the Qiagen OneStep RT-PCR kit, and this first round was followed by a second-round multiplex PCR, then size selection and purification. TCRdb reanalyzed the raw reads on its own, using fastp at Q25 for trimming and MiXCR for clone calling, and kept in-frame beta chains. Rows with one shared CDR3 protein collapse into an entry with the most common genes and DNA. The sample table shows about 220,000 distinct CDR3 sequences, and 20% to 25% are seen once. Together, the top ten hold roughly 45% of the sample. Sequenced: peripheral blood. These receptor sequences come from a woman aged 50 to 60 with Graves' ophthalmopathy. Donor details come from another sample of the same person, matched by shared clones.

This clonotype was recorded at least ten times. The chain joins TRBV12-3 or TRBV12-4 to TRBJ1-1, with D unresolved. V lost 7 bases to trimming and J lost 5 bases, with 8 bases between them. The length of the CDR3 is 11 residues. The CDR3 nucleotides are TGTGCCAGCATTATTGGGACTGAAGCTTTCTTT. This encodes CASIIGTEAFF.

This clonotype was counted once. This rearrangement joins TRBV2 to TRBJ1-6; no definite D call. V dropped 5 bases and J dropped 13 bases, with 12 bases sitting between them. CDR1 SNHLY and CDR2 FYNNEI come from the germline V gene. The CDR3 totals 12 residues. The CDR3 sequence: CASSLPLSPLHF. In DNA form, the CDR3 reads TGTGCCAGCAGTCTCCCACTATCGCCCCTCCACTTT. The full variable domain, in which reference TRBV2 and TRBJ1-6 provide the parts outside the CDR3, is EPEVTQTPSHQVTQMGQEVILRCVPISNHLYFYWYRQILGQKVEFLVSFYNNEISEKSEIFDDQFSVERPDGSNFTLKIRSTKLEDSAMYFCASSLPLSPLHFGNGTRLTVT.

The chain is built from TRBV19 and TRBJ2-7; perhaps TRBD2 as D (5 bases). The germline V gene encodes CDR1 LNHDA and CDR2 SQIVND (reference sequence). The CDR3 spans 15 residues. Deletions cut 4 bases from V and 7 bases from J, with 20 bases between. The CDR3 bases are TGTGCCAGTAGTAATAGCCCGGACGGGATTGGGGAGCAGTACTTC. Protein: CASSNSPDGIGEQYF.

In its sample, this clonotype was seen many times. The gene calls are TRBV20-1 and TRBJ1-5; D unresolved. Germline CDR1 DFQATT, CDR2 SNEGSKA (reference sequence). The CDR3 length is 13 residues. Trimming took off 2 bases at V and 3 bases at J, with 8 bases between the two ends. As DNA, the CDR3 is TGCAGTGCTAGATCCAGTTTCAATCAGCCCCAGCATTTT. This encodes CSARSSFNQPQHF.

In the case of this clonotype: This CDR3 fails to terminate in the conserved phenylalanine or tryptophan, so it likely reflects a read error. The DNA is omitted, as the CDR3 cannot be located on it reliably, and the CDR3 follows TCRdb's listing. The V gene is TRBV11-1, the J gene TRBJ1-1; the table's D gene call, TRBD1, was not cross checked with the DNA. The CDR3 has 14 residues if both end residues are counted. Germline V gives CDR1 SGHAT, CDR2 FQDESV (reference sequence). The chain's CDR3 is CASSHVRRKPGTGI.

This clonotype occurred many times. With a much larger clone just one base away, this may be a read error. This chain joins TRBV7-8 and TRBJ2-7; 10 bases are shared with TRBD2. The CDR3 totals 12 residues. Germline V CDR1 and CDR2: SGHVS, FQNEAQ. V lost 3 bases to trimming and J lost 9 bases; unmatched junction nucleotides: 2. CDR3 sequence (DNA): TGTGCCAGCAGCTTTTTAGCGGGGGGGCAGTACTTC. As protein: CASSFLAGGQYF.

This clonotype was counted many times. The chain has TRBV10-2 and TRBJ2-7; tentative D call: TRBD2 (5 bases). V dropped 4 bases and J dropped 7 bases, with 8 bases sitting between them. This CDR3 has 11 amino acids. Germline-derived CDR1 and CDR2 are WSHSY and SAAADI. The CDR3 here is CASSVPGEQYF. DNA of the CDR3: TGCGCCAGCAGTGTCCCGGGGGAGCAGTACTTC.

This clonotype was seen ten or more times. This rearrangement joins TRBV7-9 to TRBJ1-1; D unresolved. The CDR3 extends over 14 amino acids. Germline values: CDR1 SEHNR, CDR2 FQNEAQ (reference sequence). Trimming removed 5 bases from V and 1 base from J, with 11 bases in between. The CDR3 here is CASSTIFGNTEAFF. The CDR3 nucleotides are TGTGCCAGCAGCACCATTTTCGGGAACACTGAAGCTTTCTTT.

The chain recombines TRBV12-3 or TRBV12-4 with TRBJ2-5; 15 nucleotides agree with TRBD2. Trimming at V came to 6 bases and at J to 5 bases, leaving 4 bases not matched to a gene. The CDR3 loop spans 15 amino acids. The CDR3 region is CASSRTSGRGETQYF. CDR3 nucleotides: TGTGCCAGCAGCCGGACTAGCGGGAGGGGCGAGACCCAGTACTTC.

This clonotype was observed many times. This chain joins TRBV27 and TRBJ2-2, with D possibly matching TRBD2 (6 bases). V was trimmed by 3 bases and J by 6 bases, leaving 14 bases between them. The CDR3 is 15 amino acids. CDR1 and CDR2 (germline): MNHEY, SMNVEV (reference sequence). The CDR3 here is CASSFAGSDSGELFF. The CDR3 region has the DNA TGTGCCAGCAGTTTTGCCGGGAGTGATTCCGGGGAGCTGTTTTTT.

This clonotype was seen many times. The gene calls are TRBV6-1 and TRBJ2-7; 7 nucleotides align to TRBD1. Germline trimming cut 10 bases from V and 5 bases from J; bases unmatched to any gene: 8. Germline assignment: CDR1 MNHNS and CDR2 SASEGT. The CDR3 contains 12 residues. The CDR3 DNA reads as TGTGCCATACAGGGGTATGGCGACGAGCAGTACTTC. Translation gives CAIQGYGDEQYF.

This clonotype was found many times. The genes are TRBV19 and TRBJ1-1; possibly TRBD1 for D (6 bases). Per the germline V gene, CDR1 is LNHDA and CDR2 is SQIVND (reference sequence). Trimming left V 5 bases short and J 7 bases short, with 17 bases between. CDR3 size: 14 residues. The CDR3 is CASSGRDTSFEAFF. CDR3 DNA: TGTGCCAGTAGTGGCCGGGACACCTCTTTTGAAGCTTTCTTT.

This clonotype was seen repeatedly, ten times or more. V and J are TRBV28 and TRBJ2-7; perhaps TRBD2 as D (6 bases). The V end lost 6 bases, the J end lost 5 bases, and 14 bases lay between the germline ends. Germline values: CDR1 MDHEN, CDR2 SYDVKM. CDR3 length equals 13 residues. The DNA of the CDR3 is TGTGCCAGCAGGGGGGGAGGATGGGACGAGCAGTACTTC. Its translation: CASRGGGWDEQYF.

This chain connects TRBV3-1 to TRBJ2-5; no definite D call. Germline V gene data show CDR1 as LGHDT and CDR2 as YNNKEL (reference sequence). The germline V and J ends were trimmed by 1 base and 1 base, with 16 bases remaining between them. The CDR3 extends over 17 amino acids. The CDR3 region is CASSQAFDPQTQETQYF. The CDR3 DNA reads TGTGCCAGCAGCCAAGCTTTCGATCCCCAGACCCAAGAGACCCAGTACTTC.

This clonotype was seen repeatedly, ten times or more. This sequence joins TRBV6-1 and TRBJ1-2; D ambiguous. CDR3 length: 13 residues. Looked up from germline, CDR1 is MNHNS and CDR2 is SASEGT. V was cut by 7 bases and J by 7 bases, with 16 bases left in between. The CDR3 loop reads CASKRSVGSGYTF. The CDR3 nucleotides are TGTGCCAGCAAGAGGTCGGTCGGGTCTGGCTACACCTTC.

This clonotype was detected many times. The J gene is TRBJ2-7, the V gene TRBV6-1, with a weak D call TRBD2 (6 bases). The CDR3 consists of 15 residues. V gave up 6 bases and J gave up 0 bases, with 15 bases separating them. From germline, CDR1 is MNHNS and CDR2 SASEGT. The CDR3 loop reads CASSRGGGSSYEQYF. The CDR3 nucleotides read TGTGCCAGCAGCCGCGGTGGAGGGAGCTCCTACGAGCAGTACTTC.

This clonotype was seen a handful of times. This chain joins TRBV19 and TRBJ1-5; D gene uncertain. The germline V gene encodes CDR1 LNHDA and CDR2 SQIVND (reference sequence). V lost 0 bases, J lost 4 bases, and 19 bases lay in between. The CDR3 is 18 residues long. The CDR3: CASSIDRVWTSKNQPQHF. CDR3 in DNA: TGTGCCAGTAGTATAGATCGGGTCTGGACCAGCAAAAATCAGCCCCAGCATTTT.

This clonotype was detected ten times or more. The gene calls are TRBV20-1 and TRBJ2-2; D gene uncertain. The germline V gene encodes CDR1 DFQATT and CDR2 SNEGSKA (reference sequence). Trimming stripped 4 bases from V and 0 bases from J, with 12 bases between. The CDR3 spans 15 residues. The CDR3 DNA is TGCAGTGCTAAAGATGGGCCGACGAACACCGGGGAGCTGTTTTTT. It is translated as CSAKDGPTNTGELFF.

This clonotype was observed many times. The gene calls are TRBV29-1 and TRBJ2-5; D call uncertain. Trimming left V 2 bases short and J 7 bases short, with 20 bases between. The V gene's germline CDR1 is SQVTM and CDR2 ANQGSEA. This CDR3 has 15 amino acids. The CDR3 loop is CSVEHGSQLPGTQYF. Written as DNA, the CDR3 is TGCAGCGTTGAACACGGAAGCCAGCTCCCAGGGACCCAGTACTTC.

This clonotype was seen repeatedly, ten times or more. CDR3 in amino acids: CASSQGRGRNTEAFF. CDR3 DNA: TGTGCCAGCAGCCAAGGGCGGGGGCGAAACACTGAAGCTTTCTTT. V gene TRBV3-1 combines with J gene TRBJ1-1, with D tentatively TRBD1 (6 bases). This CDR3 is 15 amino acids long. V was clipped by 1 base and J by 2 bases, with 11 bases between them. Germline CDR1 LGHDT, CDR2 YNNKEL (reference sequence).